This note documents a single TCR beta chain sequence. Its cognate antigen is unknown. This sample is part of a study of T cells after yellow fever vaccination. TCRdb recomputed calls from the 5' RACE reads with MiXCR, one row per CDR3 protein. The table shows about 340,000 distinct CDR3 sequences, with approximately 3.9% occurring only once. Study-level points and caveats: Of the clonotypes, a small share occurred in both CD4 and CD8 compartments. The secondary response was weaker but peaked faster, day 5 versus 15.

The ends lost 5 bases at V and 6 bases at J; junction bases unmatched: 8. This CDR3 is 14 amino acids long. The germline V gene has CDR1 WSHSY and CDR2 SAAADI. The TCR was taken from a man aged 18 to 29 who received the YFV17D yellow fever vaccine. Source: PBMCs, taken 5 days after the yellow fever booster vaccination. V usage is TRBV10-2 and J usage is TRBJ1-1, with 8 nucleotides matching TRBD1. The CDR3: CASSFDRGGSEAFF. CDR3 in DNA: TGCGCCAGCAGTTTTGACAGGGGAGGCTCTGAAGCTTTCTTT.